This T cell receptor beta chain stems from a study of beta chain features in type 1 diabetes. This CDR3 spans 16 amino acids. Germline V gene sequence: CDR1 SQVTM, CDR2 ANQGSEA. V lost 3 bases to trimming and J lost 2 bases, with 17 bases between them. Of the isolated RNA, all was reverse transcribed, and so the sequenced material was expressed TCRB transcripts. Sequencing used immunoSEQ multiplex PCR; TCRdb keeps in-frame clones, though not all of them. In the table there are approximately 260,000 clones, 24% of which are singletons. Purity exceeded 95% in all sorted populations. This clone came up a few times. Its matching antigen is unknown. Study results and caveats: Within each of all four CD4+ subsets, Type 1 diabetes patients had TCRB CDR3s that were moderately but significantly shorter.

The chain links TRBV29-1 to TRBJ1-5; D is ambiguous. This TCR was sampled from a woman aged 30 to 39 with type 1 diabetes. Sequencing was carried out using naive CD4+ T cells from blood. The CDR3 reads CSVEGGGPDGNQPQHF. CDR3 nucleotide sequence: TGCAGCGTTGAGGGTGGCGGGCCGGATGGCAATCAGCCCCAGCATTTT.